This record concerns one T cell receptor (beta chain) sequence. The data stem from a study of control samples from healthy donors and cancer patients. Some clones are missing from TCRdb's copy, which holds only in-frame ones; the method was immunoSEQ multiplex PCR. The sample contains almost 90,000 clones, 85% of which appear only once. CDR1 and CDR2 (germline): SGHKS, YYEKEE (reference sequence). The CDR3 length is 18 residues. The junction had 9 bases not matched to a gene; V was cut back by 1 base and J by 0 bases. V and J are TRBV5-5 and TRBJ2-3, with 9 nucleotides matching TRBD1. This clonotype originated in a woman aged 40 to 50 in good health. Sequencing used blood. CDR3 nucleotides: TGTGCCAGCAGCTTGTCGTTCTCGACAGGGGGAAGCACAGATACGCAGTATTTT. Translated, it gives CASSLSFSTGGSTDTQYF.